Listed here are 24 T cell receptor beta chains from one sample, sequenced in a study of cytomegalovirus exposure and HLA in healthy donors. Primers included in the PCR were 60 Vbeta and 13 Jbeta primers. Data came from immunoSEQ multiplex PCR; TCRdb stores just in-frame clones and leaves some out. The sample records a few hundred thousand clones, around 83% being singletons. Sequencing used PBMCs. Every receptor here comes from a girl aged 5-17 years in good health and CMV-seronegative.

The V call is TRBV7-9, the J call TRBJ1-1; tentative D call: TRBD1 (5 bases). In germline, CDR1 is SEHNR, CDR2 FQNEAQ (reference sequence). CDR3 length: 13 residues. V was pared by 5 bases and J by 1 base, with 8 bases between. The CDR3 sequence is CASSRTGNTEAFF. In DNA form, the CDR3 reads TGTGCCAGCAGCCGAACAGGGAACACTGAAGCTTTCTTT.

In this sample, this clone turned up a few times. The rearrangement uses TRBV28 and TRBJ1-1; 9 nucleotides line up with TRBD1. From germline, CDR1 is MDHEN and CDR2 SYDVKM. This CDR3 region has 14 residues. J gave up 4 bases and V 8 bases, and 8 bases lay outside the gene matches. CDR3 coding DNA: TGTGCCAGCGGACGGGACAGGGAAATCACTGAAGCTTTCTTT. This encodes CASGRDREITEAFF.

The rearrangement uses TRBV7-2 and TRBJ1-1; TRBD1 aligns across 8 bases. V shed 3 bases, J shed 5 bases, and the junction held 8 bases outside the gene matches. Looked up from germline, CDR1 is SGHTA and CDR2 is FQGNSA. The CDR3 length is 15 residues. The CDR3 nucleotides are TGTGCCAGCAGCTTCCAGGGGGCTGGGGCGACTGAAGCTTTCTTT. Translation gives CASSFQGAGATEAFF.

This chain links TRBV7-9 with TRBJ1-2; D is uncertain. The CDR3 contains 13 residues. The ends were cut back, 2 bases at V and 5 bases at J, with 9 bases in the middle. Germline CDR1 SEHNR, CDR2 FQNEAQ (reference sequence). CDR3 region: CASSLIELYGYTF. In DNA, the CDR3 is TGTGCCAGCAGCTTAATCGAACTTTATGGCTACACCTTC.

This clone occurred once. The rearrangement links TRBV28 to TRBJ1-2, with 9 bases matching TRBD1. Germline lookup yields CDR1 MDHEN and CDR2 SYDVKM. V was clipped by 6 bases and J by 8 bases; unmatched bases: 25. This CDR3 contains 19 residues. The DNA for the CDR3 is TGTGCCAGCAGCTCCCCAAAAAGGGACAGGGTATCGGCTAGCAGAGGCTACACCTTC. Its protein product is CASSSPKRDRVSASRGYTF.

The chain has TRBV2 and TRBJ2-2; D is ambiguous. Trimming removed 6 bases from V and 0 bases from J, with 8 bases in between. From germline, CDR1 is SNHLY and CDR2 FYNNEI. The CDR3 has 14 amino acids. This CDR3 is CASRETANTGELFF. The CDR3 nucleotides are TGTGCCAGCAGGGAAACAGCGAACACCGGGGAGCTGTTTTTT.

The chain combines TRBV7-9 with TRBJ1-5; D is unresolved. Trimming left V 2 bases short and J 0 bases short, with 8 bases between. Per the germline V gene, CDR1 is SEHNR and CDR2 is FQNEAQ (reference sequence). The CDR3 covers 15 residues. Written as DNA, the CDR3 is TGTGCCAGCAGCTTAACAGCTTATAGCAATCAGCCCCAGCATTTT. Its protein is CASSLTAYSNQPQHF.

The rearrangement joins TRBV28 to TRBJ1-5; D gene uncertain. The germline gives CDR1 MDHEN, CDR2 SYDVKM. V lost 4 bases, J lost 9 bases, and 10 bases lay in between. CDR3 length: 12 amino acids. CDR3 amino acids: CASSSYIPPQHF. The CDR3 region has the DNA TGTGCCAGCAGTTCCTATATTCCGCCCCAGCATTTT. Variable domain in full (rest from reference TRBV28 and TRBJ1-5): DVKVTQSSRYLVKRTGEKVFLECVQDMDHENMFWYRQDPGLGLRLIYFSYDVKMKEKGDIPEGYSVSREKKERFSLILESASTNQTSMYLCASSSYIPPQHFGDGTRLSIL.

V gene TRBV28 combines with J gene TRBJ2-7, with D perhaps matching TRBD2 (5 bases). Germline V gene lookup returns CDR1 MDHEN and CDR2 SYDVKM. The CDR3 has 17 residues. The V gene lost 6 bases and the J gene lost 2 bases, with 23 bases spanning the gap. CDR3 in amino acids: CASRTTGPQDRAYEQYF. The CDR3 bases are TGTGCCAGCAGGACTACCGGGCCGCAGGATCGGGCCTACGAGCAGTACTTC.

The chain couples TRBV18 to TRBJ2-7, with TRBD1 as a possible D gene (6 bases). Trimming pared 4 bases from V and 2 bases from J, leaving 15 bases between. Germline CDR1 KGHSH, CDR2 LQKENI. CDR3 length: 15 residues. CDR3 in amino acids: CASSRLDRSTYEQYF. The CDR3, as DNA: TGTGCCAGCTCACGACTTGACAGGTCCACCTACGAGCAGTACTTC.

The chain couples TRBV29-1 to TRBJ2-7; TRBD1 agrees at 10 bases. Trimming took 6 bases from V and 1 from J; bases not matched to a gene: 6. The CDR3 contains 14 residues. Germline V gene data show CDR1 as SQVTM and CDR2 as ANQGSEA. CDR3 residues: CSVVPGQGSYEQYF. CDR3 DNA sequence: TGCAGCGTAGTACCGGGACAGGGGTCCTACGAGCAGTACTTC.

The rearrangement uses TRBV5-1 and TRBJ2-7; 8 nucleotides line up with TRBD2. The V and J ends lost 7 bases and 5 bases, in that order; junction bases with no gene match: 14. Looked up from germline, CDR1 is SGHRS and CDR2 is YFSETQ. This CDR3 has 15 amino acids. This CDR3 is CASEKSGSRSDEQYF. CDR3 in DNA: TGCGCCAGCGAGAAGAGCGGGAGCCGATCCGACGAGCAGTACTTC.

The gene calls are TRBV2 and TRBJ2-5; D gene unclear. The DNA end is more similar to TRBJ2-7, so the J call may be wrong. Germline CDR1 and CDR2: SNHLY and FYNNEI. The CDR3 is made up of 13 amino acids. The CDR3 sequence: CASSDLDAYEQYF. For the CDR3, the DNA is TGTGCCAGCAGTGATCTAGACGCCTACGAGCAGTACTTC.

The CDR3 DNA reads as TGCGCCAGCAGCCTACCGGACAGGCCGAACACTGAAGCTTTCTTT. As protein: CASSLPDRPNTEAFF. This rearrangement joins TRBV5-1 to TRBJ1-1, with 7 bases that match TRBD1. From germline, CDR1 is SGHRS and CDR2 YFSETQ. This CDR3 has 15 amino acids. V gave up 4 bases and J gave up 1 base; unmatched junction bases: 7. The complete variable domain, with remaining parts taken from reference TRBV5-1 and TRBJ1-1, reads KAGVTQTPRYLIKTRGQQVTLSCSPISGHRSVSWYQQTPGQGLQFLFEYFSETQRNKGNFPGRFSGRQFSNSRSEMNVSTLELGDSALYLCASSLPDRPNTEAFFGQGTRLTVV.

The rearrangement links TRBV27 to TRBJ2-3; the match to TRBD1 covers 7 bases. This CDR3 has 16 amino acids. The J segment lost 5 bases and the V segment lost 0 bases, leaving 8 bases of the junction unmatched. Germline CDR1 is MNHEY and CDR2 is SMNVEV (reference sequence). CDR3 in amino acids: CASSLSTTGDQDTQYF. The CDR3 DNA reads TGTGCCAGCAGTTTATCCACCACAGGGGATCAAGATACGCAGTATTTT.

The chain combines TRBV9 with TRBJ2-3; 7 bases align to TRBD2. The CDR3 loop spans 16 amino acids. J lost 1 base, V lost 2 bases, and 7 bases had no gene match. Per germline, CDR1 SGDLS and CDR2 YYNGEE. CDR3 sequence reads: CASSVEAGVGTDTQYF. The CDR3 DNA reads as TGTGCCAGCAGCGTCGAGGCGGGAGTTGGCACAGATACGCAGTATTTT.

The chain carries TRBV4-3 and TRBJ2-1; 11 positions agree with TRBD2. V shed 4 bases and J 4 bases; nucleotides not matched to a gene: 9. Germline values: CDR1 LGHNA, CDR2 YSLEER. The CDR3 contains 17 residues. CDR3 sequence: CASSRRRLAGPYNEQFF. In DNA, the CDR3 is TGCGCCAGCAGCCGCCGACGACTAGCGGGACCTTACAATGAGCAGTTCTTC.

CDR3 protein: CASSRDRGGIYNEQFF. The CDR3 nucleotides read TGTGCCAGCAGCCGGGACAGGGGAGGGATCTACAATGAGCAGTTCTTC. The chain links TRBV5-6 to TRBJ2-1; 10 bases are a match to TRBD1. The V gene end was trimmed by 4 bases and the J gene end by 3 bases; junction bases not matched to a gene: 7. The V gene's germline CDR1 is SGHDT and CDR2 YYEEEE. This CDR3 is 16 amino acids long.

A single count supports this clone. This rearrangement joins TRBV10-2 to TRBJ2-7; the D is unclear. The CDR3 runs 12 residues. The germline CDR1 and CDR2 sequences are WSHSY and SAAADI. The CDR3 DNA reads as TGCGGCCCGCGAGTAGCCTGCCACGAGCAGTACTTC. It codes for CGPRVACHEQYF.

The CDR3: CAISEGAGYGGTIYF. DNA for the CDR3: TGTGCCATCAGTGAAGGAGCGGGCTACGGGGGAACCATATATTTT. V gene TRBV10-3 combines with J gene TRBJ1-3; weak D call: TRBD1 (5 bases). Germline V CDR1 and CDR2: ENHRY, SYGVKD. V lost 3 bases to trimming and J lost 10 bases, with 19 bases between them. This CDR3 is built from 15 residues.

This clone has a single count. The DNA of the CDR3 is TGTGCCAGTAGTTCTAGGACAGGGGAGTCTGGGGCCAACGTCCTGACTTTC. The encoded protein is CASSSRTGESGANVLTF. The rearrangement uses TRBV19 and TRBJ2-6, with 9 bases that match TRBD1. V shed 5 bases, J shed 1 base, and the junction held 6 bases outside the gene matches. The germline V gene has CDR1 LNHDA and CDR2 SQIVND (reference sequence). This CDR3 has 17 amino acids.

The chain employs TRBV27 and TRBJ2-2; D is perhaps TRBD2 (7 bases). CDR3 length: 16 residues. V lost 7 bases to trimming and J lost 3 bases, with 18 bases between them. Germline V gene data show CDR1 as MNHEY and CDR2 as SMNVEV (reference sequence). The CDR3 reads CASTPRGGWDTGELFF. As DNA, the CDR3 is TGTGCCAGCACCCCTCGCGGGGGCTGGGACACCGGGGAGCTGTTTTTT.

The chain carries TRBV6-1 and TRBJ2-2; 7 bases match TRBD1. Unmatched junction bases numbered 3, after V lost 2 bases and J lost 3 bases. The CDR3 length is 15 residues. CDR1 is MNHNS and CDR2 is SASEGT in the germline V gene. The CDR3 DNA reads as TGTGCCAGCAGTGAAAAGGGACAGTACACCGGGGAGCTGTTTTTT. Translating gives CASSEKGQYTGELFF.

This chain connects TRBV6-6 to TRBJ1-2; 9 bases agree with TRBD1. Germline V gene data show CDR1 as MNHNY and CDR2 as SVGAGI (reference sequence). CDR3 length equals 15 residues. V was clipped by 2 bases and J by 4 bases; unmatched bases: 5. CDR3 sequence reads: CASSYEGQGFYGYTF. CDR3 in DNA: TGTGCCAGCAGTTACGAGGGACAGGGCTTCTATGGCTACACCTTC.